This TCR beta chain derives from a study of identical twins. MiXCR was run by TCRdb on the 5' RACE reads, yielding one entry per CDR3 protein. The sample carries around 490,000 distinct CDR3 sequences, roughly 15% recorded once. Healthy Caucasians supplied all donations. The junction had 4 bases not matched to a gene; V was cut back by 4 bases and J by 2 bases. Germline-derived CDR1 and CDR2 are LGHDT and YNNKEL (reference sequence). The CDR3 has 15 residues. The same data also contributed to another study, on yellow fever vaccine responses in identical twins.

The clonotype originates from a woman under 30 in good health. The chain recombines TRBV3-1 with TRBJ2-1, with 8 bases identical to TRBD2. The sequenced sample was CD4+ T cells sorted from blood. The CDR3 DNA follows: TGTGCCAGCAGCCCCGGGGGGGTAGCCTACAATGAGCAGTTCTTC. Translating gives CASSPGGVAYNEQFF.